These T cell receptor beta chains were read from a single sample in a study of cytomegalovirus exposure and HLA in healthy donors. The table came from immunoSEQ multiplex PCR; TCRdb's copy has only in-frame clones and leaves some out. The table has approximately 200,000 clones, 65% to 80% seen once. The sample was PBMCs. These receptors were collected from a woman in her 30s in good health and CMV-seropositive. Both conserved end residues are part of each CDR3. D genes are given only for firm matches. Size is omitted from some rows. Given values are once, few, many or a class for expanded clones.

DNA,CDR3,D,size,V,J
TGTGCCAGCAGCGTAGCGGGAGGGGGAAATTCACCCCTCCACTTT,CASSVAGGGNSPLHF,-,-,TRBV9,TRBJ1-6
TGTGCCAGCAGCTTAGTAAATCGCGAGCAGTACTTC,CASSLVNREQYF,-,few,TRBV7-2,TRBJ2-7
TGCAGTGCTCCAATCTCCTACGAGCAGTACTTC,CSAPISYEQYF,-,-,TRBV20-1,TRBJ2-7
TGTGCCAGCAGCGGACAGGACACAGATACGCAGTATTTT,CASSGQDTDTQYF,TRBD1,-,TRBV6-5,TRBJ2-3
TGTGCCAGCTCACGGGACAGGGAGTATCAGCCCCAGCATTTT,CASSRDREYQPQHF,TRBD1,-,TRBV18,TRBJ1-5
TGTGCCAGCAGCTTGGGTGCTAGCGGGAGTGTGCAGTACTTC,CASSLGASGSVQYF,TRBD2,-,TRBV5-6,TRBJ2-7
TGTGCCAGCAGTTTACTAGCGGGGGGGACCGGGGAGCTGTTTTTT,CASSLLAGGTGELFF,TRBD2,few,TRBV6-6,TRBJ2-2
TGTGCCAGCAGCGGTGGAGCAGGGAACCCCTACAATGAGCAGTTCTTC,CASSGGAGNPYNEQFF,-,-,TRBV9,TRBJ2-1
TGTGCCAGCAGTTCCACTAGCAGCGCCACCGGGGAGCTGTTTTTT,CASSSTSSATGELFF,-,-,TRBV9,TRBJ2-2
TGCGCCAGCGGAAGACAGGGTACTAATGAAAAACTGTTTTTT,CASGRQGTNEKLFF,TRBD1,-,TRBV5-1,TRBJ1-4
TGTGCCAGCAGTAAGACAGGGATAGGGGAAAAACTGTTTTTT,CASSKTGIGEKLFF,TRBD1,few,TRBV6-5,TRBJ1-4
TGTGCCAGCAGCCACACTAGCGGACAAGAGACCCAGTACTTC,CASSHTSGQETQYF,TRBD2,-,TRBV7-2,TRBJ2-5
TGCGCCAGCAGCCAAGATTGGGAGGGGCCGGTCAACTCCTACAATGAGCAGTTCTTC,CASSQDWEGPVNSYNEQFF,TRBD2,-,TRBV4-3,TRBJ2-1
TGTGCCTGGACTCCAGGAATAGTCACTGAAGCTTTCTTT,CAWTPGIVTEAFF,-,few,TRBV30,TRBJ1-1
TGTGCCAGCAGCGGGGAGAGCTCCTACGAGCAGTACTTC,CASSGESSYEQYF,-,-,TRBV7-9,TRBJ2-7
TGCGCCAGCAGCCGGGCGGGTCCGGACACTGAAGCTTTCTTT,CASSRAGPDTEAFF,-,-,TRBV5-1,TRBJ1-1
TGTGCCAGCAGCAATCAGACAGGGCCTGAAGCTTTCTTT,CASSNQTGPEAFF,TRBD1,once,TRBV6-6,TRBJ1-1
TGTGCCAGCAGGGGGATCGGGCGCCGACAGGTCCTCTACGAGCAGTACTTC,CASRGIGRRQVLYEQYF,-,few,TRBV28,TRBJ2-7
TGCGCCAGCAGCGATGGACAGATAATAGGGTCCTACGAGCAGTACTTC,CASSDGQIIGSYEQYF,-,-,TRBV5-1,TRBJ2-7
TGTGCCAGCAGCCGATCCGCGACAGGGGTGGCAGATACGCAGTATTTT,CASSRSATGVADTQYF,TRBD1,many,TRBV11-2,TRBJ2-3
TGTGCCAGCGGCTATAGCGGGGGGGCGGCACAGGAGCAGTTCTTC,CASGYSGGAAQEQFF,TRBD2,-,TRBV9,TRBJ2-1
TGTGCCAGCTCACCCGCGGGGAAGGAGGATGAAAAACTGTTTTTT,CASSPAGKEDEKLFF,-,-,TRBV18,TRBJ1-4
TGTGCCAGCAGCCAAGCCGGGACAGGGGGCTACGAGCAGTACTTC,CASSQAGTGGYEQYF,TRBD1,-,TRBV4-2,TRBJ2-7
TGTGCCAGCAGTTTAACAGGGGGAAACACAGATACGCAGTATTTT,CASSLTGGNTDTQYF,TRBD1,-,TRBV27,TRBJ2-3
TGTGCCAATAGCGACTGGGAGTATGGCTACACCTTC,CANSDWEYGYTF,-,-,TRBV6-6,TRBJ1-2
TGTGCCAGCAGCCTAGACAGGGAAACGTCTAATGAAAAACTGTTTTTT,CASSLDRETSNEKLFF,TRBD1,-,TRBV9,TRBJ1-4
TGTGCCAGCAGCTCGGGACCAGGAGGGGAGACCCAGTACTTC,CASSSGPGGETQYF,-,few,TRBV5-6,TRBJ2-5
TGCGCCAGCAGCCCCCAGGCCGGGACAGGGGGCGGCTACACCTTC,CASSPQAGTGGGYTF,TRBD1,-,TRBV4-1,TRBJ1-2
TGTGCCGTCGGGGGGGAGGGGCCGGCTACCTACGAGCAGTACTTC,CAVGGEGPATYEQYF,TRBD2,once,TRBV10-3,TRBJ2-7
TGTGCCAGCAGCTTTGACAGGTCAAACTATGGCTACACCTTC,CASSFDRSNYGYTF,-,-,TRBV5-4,TRBJ1-2
TGTGCCAGCAGGAAGACAGGTCCCCGGGGCGAGCAGTACTTC,CASRKTGPRGEQYF,-,once,TRBV7-9,TRBJ2-7